Below are 21 T cell receptor beta chains sequenced from a single sample in a study of T-cell memory formation after mild COVID-19. TCRdb re-derived calls from the 5' RACE reads in MiXCR, one entry per CDR3 protein. The profile shows approximately 490,000 distinct CDR3 sequences, around 20% of them singletons. Material: PBMCs or a T cell subset sorted from them (not recorded which). These receptors were obtained from an adult woman who had mild COVID-19 (a few samples of this study predate the infection). Cell type and time point are not known.

This clonotype was observed a few times. CDR3 sequence: CAISDSAAGGLSRELFF. As DNA, the CDR3 is TGTGCCATCAGTGACTCCGCGGCGGGGGGCCTTTCCAGGGAGCTGTTTTTT. The chain employs TRBV10-3 and TRBJ2-2; 8 positions agree with TRBD2. This CDR3 has 17 amino acids. The ends lost 3 bases at V and 9 bases at J; junction bases unmatched: 15. Germline loops: CDR1 ENHRY, CDR2 SYGVKD.

The rearrangement links TRBV3-1 to TRBJ2-7; D is unresolved. V was cut by 2 bases and J by 3 bases, with 14 bases left in between. This CDR3 contains 15 residues. Germline loops: CDR1 LGHDT, CDR2 YNNKEL (reference sequence). The CDR3 sequence is CASSQLNIENYEQYF. DNA of the CDR3: TGTGCCAGCAGCCAACTAAACATAGAGAACTACGAGCAGTACTTC.

This clonotype was observed a few times. The J gene is TRBJ2-5, the V gene TRBV20-1; D remains unclear. This CDR3 has 14 residues. Germline V gene lookup returns CDR1 DFQATT and CDR2 SNEGSKA (reference sequence). Trimming removed 2 bases at V and 0 bases at J, with 10 bases between. The CDR3 is CSARRTEYQETQYF. The CDR3 DNA reads TGCAGTGCTAGACGGACCGAGTACCAAGAGACCCAGTACTTC.

The J gene is TRBJ2-7, the V gene TRBV5-1, with 8 bases that match TRBD1. V lost 3 bases to trimming and J lost 2 bases; unmatched junction nucleotides: 7. In germline, CDR1 is SGHRS, CDR2 YFSETQ. CDR3 length equals 15 residues. Here the CDR3 DNA reads TGCGCCAGCAGCTCACCTCCGACAGGGGCCTACGAGCAGTACTTC. Translated: CASSSPPTGAYEQYF.

This clonotype was detected a few times. The rearrangement links TRBV4-3 to TRBJ2-5, with TRBD1 as a possible D gene (6 bases). The germline gives CDR1 LGHNA, CDR2 YSLEER. Trimming left V 0 bases short and J 5 bases short, with 13 bases between. The CDR3 runs 15 residues. CDR3 loop: CASSQDTGYFETQYF. The DNA of the CDR3 is TGCGCCAGCAGCCAAGATACAGGGTATTTCGAGACCCAGTACTTC.

This clonotype has just a few counts. CDR3 nucleotide sequence: TGTGCCACCACTCCGCGGCTAGCGGTGAACAATGAGCAGTTCTTC. As protein: CATTPRLAVNNEQFF. The chain links TRBV12-3 or TRBV12-4 to TRBJ2-1; TRBD2 matches at 7 bases. The CDR3 totals 15 residues. J gave up 5 bases and V 10 bases, and 14 bases lay outside the gene matches.

This clonotype was observed a handful of times. V usage is TRBV11-2 and J usage is TRBJ1-2; no clear D. Trimming took off 0 bases at V and 0 bases at J, with 11 bases between the two ends. This CDR3 comprises 16 residues. Germline CDR1 and CDR2: SGHAT and FQNNGV. The CDR3 reads CASSLDRLRSNYGYTF. CDR3 nucleotides: TGTGCCAGCAGCTTAGACAGACTACGATCTAACTATGGCTACACCTTC.

In its sample, this clonotype was seen a few times. The gene calls are TRBV2 and TRBJ2-7; D not resolved. The germline V gene has CDR1 SNHLY and CDR2 FYNNEI. V gave up 6 bases and J gave up 5 bases, with 8 bases separating them. CDR3 length: 11 residues. The CDR3 protein is CASSEWDEQYF. For the CDR3, the DNA is TGTGCCAGCAGCGAGTGGGACGAGCAGTACTTC.

J is TRBJ2-7 and V is TRBV6-2 or TRBV6-3; 7 bases align to TRBD1. The trim removed 6 bases at V and 6 bases at J, leaving 8 bases unmatched. The CDR3 is 13 amino acids. Germline V gives CDR1 MNHEY, CDR2 SVGEGT. The CDR3 region is CASRYDRASEQYF. In DNA form, the CDR3 reads TGTGCCAGCAGATACGACAGGGCGAGCGAGCAGTACTTC.

The rearrangement joins TRBV6-5 to TRBJ2-3; D is undetermined. The CDR3 spans 13 residues. Trimming shortened V by 0 bases and J by 5 bases, and 6 bases separated the two germline ends. Germline lookup yields CDR1 MNHEY and CDR2 SVGAGI. CDR3 amino acids: CASSYSSRDTQYF. In nucleotides, the CDR3 is TGTGCCAGCAGTTACTCGAGTCGAGATACGCAGTATTTT.

This sequence joins TRBV2 and TRBJ1-5, with D maybe TRBD1 (6 bases). With 6 bases removed from V and 3 bases from J, the gap between germline ends came to 12 bases. The V gene's germline CDR1 is SNHLY and CDR2 FYNNEI. The CDR3 totals 14 residues. The CDR3 bases are TGTGCCAGCAGACTGACAGGATACAATCAGCCCCAGCATTTT. Amino acids: CASRLTGYNQPQHF.

At least ten counts were recorded for this clonotype. This sequence joins TRBV6-2 or TRBV6-3 and TRBJ1-6; tentative D call: TRBD1 (5 bases). Germline-derived CDR1 and CDR2 are MNHEY and SVGEGT. V was pared by 4 bases and J by 6 bases, with 13 bases between. This CDR3 is 15 amino acids long. CDR3 in amino acids: CASSFIRDGNSPLHF. The CDR3 DNA follows: TGTGCCAGCAGTTTCATCCGGGACGGTAATTCACCCCTCCACTTT.

This clonotype has a handful of counts. V usage is TRBV20-1 and J usage is TRBJ2-2; D gene unclear. The CDR3 totals 13 residues. Germline-derived CDR1 and CDR2 are DFQATT and SNEGSKA (reference sequence). V was clipped by 5 bases and J by 4 bases, with 11 bases between them. CDR3 loop: CSAQTRATGELFF. The CDR3 nucleotides are TGCAGTGCTCAAACAAGGGCCACCGGGGAGCTGTTTTTT.

This clonotype has just a few counts. V usage is TRBV28 and J usage is TRBJ2-5, with TRBD1 as a possible D gene (6 bases). Germline CDR1 is MDHEN and CDR2 is SYDVKM. Deletions cut 5 bases from V and 1 base from J, with 11 bases between. The CDR3 extends over 14 amino acids. The CDR3 sequence: CASSPPDSQETQYF. The CDR3 DNA reads as TGTGCCAGCAGTCCCCCGGACAGCCAAGAGACCCAGTACTTC.

The J gene is TRBJ2-7, the V gene TRBV6-2 or TRBV6-3, with D unclear. CDR3 length: 17 amino acids. From germline, CDR1 is MNHEY and CDR2 SVGEGT. Trimming took off 6 bases at V and 5 bases at J, with 26 bases between the two ends. In nucleotides, the CDR3 is TGTGCCAGCAGGCAACTGACCAATATGGATTTCGCCAACGAGCAGTACTTC. Translation: CASRQLTNMDFANEQYF.

A few counts support this clonotype. V usage is TRBV5-1 and J usage is TRBJ1-2, with D maybe TRBD1 (5 bases). The germline V gene has CDR1 SGHRS and CDR2 YFSETQ. Trimming removed 0 bases at V and 2 bases at J, with 8 bases between. The CDR3 consists of 14 residues. The DNA of the CDR3 is TGCGCCAGCAGCTTGGCCGGGGGAAACTATGGCTACACCTTC. It encodes CASSLAGGNYGYTF.

The rearrangement links TRBV11-2 to TRBJ1-5; possible D gene TRBD1, 6 bases. The germline CDR1 and CDR2 sequences are SGHAT and FQNNGV. The V end was cut by 3 bases, the J end by 3 bases, with 12 bases between. The CDR3 totals 15 residues. This chain's CDR3 is CASSLARGPNQPQHF. CDR3 bases: TGTGCCAGCAGCTTGGCCAGGGGACCCAATCAGCCCCAGCATTTT.

This clonotype turned up a few times. This chain links TRBV15 with TRBJ2-5, with no clear D. V was pared by 8 bases and J by 1 base, with 11 bases between. The CDR3 runs to 13 residues. In germline, CDR1 is LNHNV, CDR2 YYDKDF (reference sequence). CDR3 protein: CATSLGVQETQYF. CDR3 DNA sequence: TGTGCCACCTCTCTTGGGGTCCAAGAGACCCAGTACTTC. Using reference TRBV15 and TRBJ2-5 for the parts outside the CDR3, the full variable domain is DAMVIQNPRYQVTQFGKPVTLSCSQTLNHNVMYWYQQKSSQAPKLLFHYYDKDFNNEADTPDNFQSRRPNTSFCFLDIRSPGLGDTAMYLCATSLGVQETQYFGPGTRLLVL.

The CDR3 spells CSARSSGQYEAFF. For the CDR3, the DNA is TGCAGTGCTCGTTCTTCGGGACAGTATGAAGCTTTCTTT. V gene TRBV20-1 combines with J gene TRBJ1-1; 7 positions match TRBD1. The germline gives CDR1 DFQATT, CDR2 SNEGSKA (reference sequence). This CDR3 has 13 residues. V was clipped by 5 bases and J by 7 bases; unmatched bases: 10.

V and J are TRBV11-2 and TRBJ2-7, with a tentative D call TRBD2 (6 bases). V lost 4 bases, J lost 2 bases, and 12 bases lay in between. Germline V lookup: CDR1 SGHAT, CDR2 FQNNGV. The CDR3 is made up of 14 amino acids. The CDR3 bases are TGTGCCAGCAGCTGGGGAGGAGGGGCCTACGAGCAGTACTTC. Translating it yields CASSWGGGAYEQYF.

The V call is TRBV7-8, the J call TRBJ2-1; D perhaps matches TRBD1 (6 bases). Germline values: CDR1 SGHVS, CDR2 FQNEAQ. The CDR3 sequence is 13 residues long. V lost 0 bases to trimming and J lost 13 bases, with 13 bases between them. The CDR3 DNA reads as TGTGCCAGCAGCTTAGCAGCGAACAGGGACCAGTTCTTC. Amino acid sequence: CASSLAANRDQFF.